The 30 T cell receptor beta chains below all came from one sample that was sequenced in a study of T cell responses to AZD1222 COVID-19 vaccine. The method was immunoSEQ multiplex PCR; TCRdb's version includes in-frame clones alone and lacks a portion of them. The sample lists 200,000 or so clones; 85% to 90% were seen once. The input for sequencing was peripheral blood, taken on day 0 of AZD1222 vaccination. The receptors here all came from an adult in good health.

This clone showed up just a few times. The chain employs TRBV6-4 and TRBJ2-3; TRBD2 is a possible D gene (6 bases). The germline V and J ends were trimmed by 4 bases and 2 bases, with 10 bases remaining between them. This CDR3 contains 14 residues. Germline loops: CDR1 MRHNA, CDR2 SNTAGT. The CDR3 loop is CASSAGDPTDTQYF. CDR3 nucleotide sequence: TGTGCCAGCAGTGCGGGAGATCCCACAGATACGCAGTATTTT.

CDR3 loop: CASGGGVRQPQHF. The CDR3 DNA reads TGTGCCAGCGGAGGAGGGGTTCGGCAGCCCCAGCATTTT. J is TRBJ1-5 and V is TRBV19; weak D call: TRBD1 (5 bases). The CDR3 sequence is 13 residues long. Trimming took off 9 bases at V and 7 bases at J, with 16 bases between the two ends. Germline values: CDR1 LNHDA, CDR2 SQIVND (reference sequence).

The chain joins TRBV5-5 to TRBJ2-3; weak D call: TRBD2 (5 bases). The CDR3 has 16 residues. Germline V gene data show CDR1 as SGHKS and CDR2 as YYEKEE (reference sequence). With 0 bases removed from V and 1 base from J, the gap between germline ends came to 12 bases. This chain's CDR3 is CASSLDVATGTDTQYF. CDR3 sequence (DNA): TGTGCCAGCAGCTTGGATGTAGCGACGGGCACAGATACGCAGTATTTT.

The gene calls are TRBV14 and TRBJ2-1; 10 bases align to TRBD2. CDR1 is SGHDN and CDR2 is FVKESK in the germline V gene. The ends lost 1 base at V and 9 bases at J; junction bases unmatched: 9. The length of the CDR3 is 16 residues. The CDR3 loop reads CASSQVLTSGNPEQFF. The CDR3 DNA sequence: TGTGCCAGCAGCCAAGTCTTAACTAGCGGGAATCCTGAGCAGTTCTTC.

This rearrangement joins TRBV2 to TRBJ2-1; 8 bases line up with TRBD2. The CDR3 contains 15 residues. Germline CDR1 is SNHLY and CDR2 is FYNNEI. V dropped 5 bases and J dropped 11; count of bases not matched to a gene: 14. The CDR3 region has the DNA TGTGCCAGCAGTTGGACTAGCTTTCCTGGCGGGAAGCAGTTCTTC. It codes for CASSWTSFPGGKQFF.

J is TRBJ2-7 and V is TRBV28, with TRBD2 matching 11 bases. CDR3 length: 14 residues. CDR1 is MDHEN and CDR2 is SYDVKM in the germline V gene. The trim removed 5 bases at V and 5 bases at J, leaving 5 bases unmatched. The CDR3 region is CASSDSGGANEQYF. DNA of the CDR3: TGTGCCAGCAGTGATAGCGGGGGGGCCAACGAGCAGTACTTC. Drawing the rest from reference TRBV28 and TRBJ2-7, the complete variable domain is DVKVTQSSRYLVKRTGEKVFLECVQDMDHENMFWYRQDPGLGLRLIYFSYDVKMKEKGDIPEGYSVSREKKERFSLILESASTNQTSMYLCASSDSGGANEQYFGPGTRLTVT.

The chain combines TRBV25-1 with TRBJ2-3; 8 bases are shared with TRBD2. The CDR3 covers 16 residues. The ends lost 1 base at V and 1 base at J; junction bases unmatched: 4. CDR1 and CDR2 (germline): MGHDK, SYGVNS. The CDR3 loop reads CASSEFGSGGTDTQYF. As DNA, the CDR3 is TGTGCCAGCAGTGAATTTGGTAGCGGGGGCACAGATACGCAGTATTTT.

The V gene is TRBV2, the J gene TRBJ1-5; D is possibly TRBD1 (5 bases). With 0 bases removed from V and 11 bases from J, the gap between germline ends came to 17 bases. Per the germline V gene, CDR1 is SNHLY and CDR2 is FYNNEI. The CDR3 covers 15 residues. The CDR3 loop reads CASSEAPGRALTQHF. The DNA for the CDR3 is TGTGCCAGCAGTGAAGCGCCAGGCAGGGCCTTAACCCAGCATTTT.

The chain couples TRBV29-1 to TRBJ1-6; D remains unclear. The CDR3 is 13 residues long. The germline V gene encodes CDR1 SQVTM and CDR2 ANQGSEA. V was clipped by 6 bases and J by 5 bases, with 11 bases between them. This chain's CDR3 is CSVPGLHNSPLHF. In nucleotides, the CDR3 is TGCAGCGTCCCCGGGCTGCATAATTCACCCCTCCACTTT.

This chain joins TRBV7-9 and TRBJ2-2; possible D gene TRBD1, 6 bases. This CDR3 contains 16 residues. The V gene's germline CDR1 is SEHNR and CDR2 FQNEAQ (reference sequence). Trimming left V 2 bases short and J 4 bases short, with 14 bases between. CDR3 amino acids: CASSLTRGGGTGELFF. The CDR3, as DNA: TGTGCCAGCAGCTTAACCAGGGGCGGAGGCACCGGGGAGCTGTTTTTT.

The chain is built from TRBV28 and TRBJ2-7; D is undetermined. V dropped 3 bases and J dropped 4 bases, with 10 bases sitting between them. Germline CDR1 and CDR2: MDHEN and SYDVKM. This CDR3 contains 13 residues. CDR3 coding DNA: TGTGCCAGCAGTTTCCCCGGATTATACGAGCAGTACTTC. It encodes CASSFPGLYEQYF.

The chain links TRBV28 to TRBJ1-5, with D unclear. The CDR3 runs to 15 residues. Germline CDR1 MDHEN, CDR2 SYDVKM. V dropped 7 bases and J dropped 0 bases, with 13 bases sitting between them. The CDR3 DNA reads as TGTGCCAGCAAGGAGACGTCTAATAGCAATCAGCCCCAGCATTTT. It specifies CASKETSNSNQPQHF.

The rearrangement uses TRBV2 and TRBJ2-1; 13 nucleotides agree with TRBD2. The ends lost 5 bases at V and 0 bases at J; junction bases unmatched: 1. This CDR3 region has 16 residues. CDR1 and CDR2 (germline): SNHLY, FYNNEI. The CDR3 nucleotides read TGTGCCAGCAGTTGGACTAGCGGGAGCTCCTACAATGAGCAGTTCTTC. Residues: CASSWTSGSSYNEQFF.

The chain links TRBV28 to TRBJ2-7, with no clear D. The CDR3 contains 13 residues. The germline V gene has CDR1 MDHEN and CDR2 SYDVKM. V lost 7 bases to trimming and J lost 2 bases, with 12 bases between them. The DNA of the CDR3 is TGTGCCAGCATCCGGCAGGCCCCCTACGAGCAGTACTTC. The encoded protein is CASIRQAPYEQYF.

The CDR3 sequence: CASSKHPYPGGENGYTF. CDR3 coding DNA: TGTGCCAGCAGCAAACACCCCTACCCGGGAGGAGAGAATGGCTACACCTTC. This chain joins TRBV21-1 and TRBJ1-2. TRBV21-1 is listed as a pseudogene. CDR3 size: 17 residues.

The gene calls are TRBV5-1 and TRBJ1-2, with TRBD1 as a possible D gene (6 bases). The CDR3 runs to 14 residues. Trimming took off 1 base at V and 7 bases at J, with 14 bases between the two ends. Germline V lookup: CDR1 SGHRS, CDR2 YFSETQ. The CDR3 sequence: CASSLTGFKGGYTF. The DNA of the CDR3 is TGCGCCAGCAGCTTGACAGGGTTTAAGGGTGGCTACACCTTC. The variable domain in full, with the rest retrieved from reference TRBV5-1 and TRBJ1-2, is KAGVTQTPRYLIKTRGQQVTLSCSPISGHRSVSWYQQTPGQGLQFLFEYFSETQRNKGNFPGRFSGRQFSNSRSEMNVSTLELGDSALYLCASSLTGFKGGYTFGSGTRLTVV.

The V call is TRBV3-1 (or the pseudogene TRBV3-2), the J call TRBJ2-7; tentative D call: TRBD2 (5 bases). Germline V CDR1 and CDR2: LGHDT, YNNKEL (reference sequence). Trimming shortened V by 4 bases and J by 0 bases, and 13 bases separated the two germline ends. The CDR3 sequence is 15 residues long. CDR3 protein: CASSLTFGVSYEQYF. DNA for the CDR3: TGTGCCAGCAGCCTAACGTTCGGGGTCTCCTACGAGCAGTACTTC.

The J gene is TRBJ2-5, the V gene TRBV14; D is ambiguous. The CDR3 spans 11 residues. The V gene's germline CDR1 is SGHDN and CDR2 FVKESK. Trimming took off 0 bases at V and 14 bases at J, with 10 bases between the two ends. In DNA, the CDR3 is TGTGCCAGCAGCCAAGAGGGATCGGTATACTTC. Translating it yields CASSQEGSVYF. Filled out from reference TRBV14 and TRBJ2-5, the complete variable domain reads EAGVTQFPSHSVIEKGQTVTLRCDPISGHDNLYWYRRVMGKEIKFLLHFVKESKQDESGMPNNRFLAERTGGTYSTLKVQPAELEDSGVYFCASSQEGSVYFGPGTRLLVL.

The chain's CDR3 is CASSLSGRGDTQYF. In nucleotides, the CDR3 is TGTGCCAGCAGTTTATCGGGCCGGGGAGATACGCAGTATTTT. This sequence joins TRBV27 and TRBJ2-3; maybe TRBD2 (5 bases). V lost 0 bases to trimming and J lost 5 bases, with 9 bases between them. CDR1 MNHEY and CDR2 SMNVEV come from the germline V gene (reference sequence). CDR3 length equals 14 residues.

The chain has TRBV6-5 and TRBJ1-6, with 8 bases lining up with TRBD1. The V gene's germline CDR1 is MNHEY and CDR2 SVGAGI. The CDR3 totals 14 residues. Trimming removed 4 bases from V and 10 bases from J; junction bases left unmatched: 6. Here the CDR3 reads CASSLDREASPLHF. The CDR3 nucleotides read TGTGCCAGCAGTTTGGACAGGGAGGCCTCACCCCTCCACTTT.

The chain links TRBV25-1 to TRBJ1-5; 8 bases match TRBD1. The CDR3 covers 15 residues. V lost 5 bases to trimming and J lost 9 bases; unmatched junction nucleotides: 12. CDR1 MGHDK and CDR2 SYGVNS come from the germline V gene. The CDR3 DNA reads TGTGCCAGCAGTCCGCGGGACAGGCCAGCAGGGCCCCAGCATTTT. The encoded protein is CASSPRDRPAGPQHF.

The rearrangement links TRBV19 to TRBJ1-1, with 11 nucleotides matching TRBD1. This CDR3 contains 16 residues. V was clipped by 4 bases and J by 2 bases; unmatched bases: 6. CDR1 LNHDA and CDR2 SQIVND come from the germline V gene (reference sequence). This CDR3 is CASSSGTGGVNTEAFF. CDR3 bases: TGTGCCAGTAGTAGCGGGACAGGGGGGGTCAACACTGAAGCTTTCTTT. The whole variable domain, remainder taken from reference TRBV19 and TRBJ1-1, is DGGITQSPKYLFRKEGQNVTLSCEQNLNHDAMYWYRQDPGQGLRLIYYSQIVNDFQKGDIAEGYSVSREKKESFPLTVTSAQKNPTAFYLCASSSGTGGVNTEAFFGQGTRLTVV.

This rearrangement joins TRBV15 to TRBJ2-7; possibly TRBD1 for D (5 bases). Germline loops: CDR1 LNHNV, CDR2 YYDKDF (reference sequence). CDR3 size: 19 residues. Trimming left V 0 bases short and J 4 bases short, with 25 bases between. The CDR3 DNA reads as TGTGCCACCAGCAGAGATTATCGAGTGTTCGACAGCCTTCTTTACGAGCAGTACTTC. This translates into CATSRDYRVFDSLLYEQYF.

This chain uses TRBV21-1 with TRBJ2-2; the table's D gene call, TRBD2, was not cross checked with the DNA. TRBV21-1 is shown as a pseudogene. The CDR3 is 14 amino acids. The chain's CDR3 is CARPRVGGTGELFF. The CDR3 DNA follows: TGTGCCAGACCCCGAGTGGGGGGCACCGGGGAGCTGTTTTTT.

This chain joins TRBV9 and TRBJ2-1; TRBD2 aligns across 8 bases. Losses at the gene ends were 5 bases for V and 0 bases for J; bases not matched to a gene: 4. The CDR3 extends over 15 amino acids. Germline V gene lookup returns CDR1 SGDLS and CDR2 YYNGEE. The CDR3 DNA reads as TGTGCCAGCAGTTTTAGCGGGGCCTCCTACAATGAGCAGTTCTTC. It is translated as CASSFSGASYNEQFF.

This clone was seen just once. This chain connects TRBV5-4 to TRBJ2-3, with unresolved D. Trimming shortened V by 0 bases and J by 6 bases, and 11 bases separated the two germline ends. CDR1 is SGHNT, CDR2 YYREEE, per germline (reference sequence). The CDR3 has 14 amino acids. CDR3 amino acids: CASSLDSARDTQYF. The CDR3 DNA reads TGTGCCAGCAGCTTGGATTCGGCACGCGATACGCAGTATTTT.

The chain has TRBV7-9 and TRBJ2-5; D is ambiguous. The CDR3 contains 16 residues. CDR1 and CDR2 from the germline V gene are SEHNR and FQNEAQ (reference sequence). V was shortened by 5 bases and J by 2 bases, with 18 bases between the two germline ends. The DNA of the CDR3 is TGTGCCAGCAGCGGGCCCGCTGCTTTAATACAAGAGACCCAGTACTTC. As protein: CASSGPAALIQETQYF.

The rearrangement links TRBV4-3 to TRBJ1-2, with D unclear. Germline loops: CDR1 LGHNA, CDR2 YSLEER. This CDR3 region has 14 residues. V was trimmed by 2 bases and J by 5 bases, leaving 12 bases between them. CDR3 in DNA: TGCGCCAGCAGCCAACCCCAGTCGAAGTATGGCTACACCTTC. It yields the protein CASSQPQSKYGYTF.

The chain combines TRBV6-1 with TRBJ1-1; maybe TRBD1 (6 bases). Trimming cost V 2 bases and J 0 bases, with 10 bases left between them. Germline-derived CDR1 and CDR2 are MNHNS and SASEGT. The CDR3 spans 15 residues. In nucleotides, the CDR3 is TGTGCCAGCAGTGAAACGGGGGCCATGAACACTGAAGCTTTCTTT. Amino acids: CASSETGAMNTEAFF.

The V and J genes are TRBV30 and TRBJ1-2, with D perhaps matching TRBD1 (6 bases). Deletions cut 3 bases from V and 0 bases from J, with 14 bases between. CDR3 length: 15 residues. Germline loops: CDR1 GTSNPN, CDR2 SVGIG (reference sequence). The CDR3 region is CAWSDTGLANYGYTF. In DNA, the CDR3 is TGTGCCTGGAGCGATACAGGGTTAGCTAACTATGGCTACACCTTC. Full variable domain (rest looked up from reference TRBV30 and TRBJ1-2): SQTIHQWPATLVQPVGSPLSLECTVEGTSNPNLYWYRQAAGRGLQLLFYSVGIGQISSEVPQNLSASRPQDRQFILSSKKLLLSDSGFYLCAWSDTGLANYGYTFGSGTRLTVV.